The next 3 T cell receptor beta chains were all read from a single sample in a study of T cells in Graves' hyperthyroidism and ophthalmopathy (dated by TCRdb to between 2018 and 2020). To prepare the library, multiplex PCR was applied. The instrument was an Illumina HiSeq 2000. Amplification of TCR beta CDR3 regions was carried out from RNA transcripts. The TCR CDR3 was subjected to a first round of RT-PCR using the HTBI primer set and the Qiagen OneStep RT-PCR kit. TCRdb took the public reads, trimmed them with fastp at Q25, ran MiXCR for clone calling and kept in-frame beta chains. Each record represents a unique CDR3 protein, reported with the most common genes and DNA among its rows. Across this sample there are some 720,000 distinct CDR3 sequences, with about 17% seen only once. Around 7.7% of the sample lies in the top ten. Sequencing used blood. These receptors were obtained from a man younger than 30 with Graves' hyperthyroidism.

This clonotype has a count of ten or more. This rearrangement joins TRBV28 to TRBJ1-2, with 7 nucleotides matching TRBD1. Germline CDR1 is MDHEN and CDR2 is SYDVKM. This CDR3 has 13 residues. V lost 6 bases to trimming and J lost 2 bases; unmatched junction nucleotides: 3. The CDR3 loop is CASRGQLNYGYTF. The CDR3 region has the DNA TGTGCCAGCAGGGGACAGCTAAACTATGGCTACACCTTC.

Many counts were recorded for this clonotype. The chain recombines TRBV27 with TRBJ2-7, with 12 bases matching TRBD2. Looked up from germline, CDR1 is MNHEY and CDR2 is SMNVEV (reference sequence). The CDR3 is made up of 15 amino acids. V trimming: 5 bases; J trimming: 4 bases; junction bases outside the gene matches: 6. CDR3 region: CASSGLAGFYYEQYF. DNA for the CDR3: TGTGCCAGCAGTGGACTAGCGGGATTTTATTACGAGCAGTACTTC.

This clonotype appeared many times. The J gene is TRBJ2-1, the V gene TRBV7-9; D is possibly TRBD2 (5 bases). Trimming took 2 bases from V and 4 from J, leaving 15 bases between them. The CDR3 loop spans 16 amino acids. Looked up from germline, CDR1 is SEHNR and CDR2 is FQNEAQ (reference sequence). CDR3 DNA: TGTGCCAGCAGCTTAATCTGGGGAGAAGATTACAATGAGCAGTTCTTC. It yields the protein CASSLIWGEDYNEQFF.